This record covers a single T cell receptor beta chain. Looked up from germline, CDR1 is LGHNA and CDR2 is YSLEER. V gave up 1 base and J gave up 5 bases; unmatched junction bases: 7. There are 15 residues in the CDR3. The data stem from a study of shared T cell receptors in the human thymus. Measured with immunoSEQ multiplex PCR; TCRdb has only the in-frame clones, and not every one. This sample has about 380,000 clones; 95% occur once, and the top ten carry roughly 0.02%. This receptor was obtained from a human donor. The chain couples TRBV4-3 to TRBJ2-7; the match to TRBD1 covers 8 bases. Material for sequencing was thymocytes. CDR3 region: CASSQVDRGYDEQYF. Here the CDR3 DNA reads TGCGCCAGCAGCCAAGTCGACAGGGGATATGACGAGCAGTACTTC.